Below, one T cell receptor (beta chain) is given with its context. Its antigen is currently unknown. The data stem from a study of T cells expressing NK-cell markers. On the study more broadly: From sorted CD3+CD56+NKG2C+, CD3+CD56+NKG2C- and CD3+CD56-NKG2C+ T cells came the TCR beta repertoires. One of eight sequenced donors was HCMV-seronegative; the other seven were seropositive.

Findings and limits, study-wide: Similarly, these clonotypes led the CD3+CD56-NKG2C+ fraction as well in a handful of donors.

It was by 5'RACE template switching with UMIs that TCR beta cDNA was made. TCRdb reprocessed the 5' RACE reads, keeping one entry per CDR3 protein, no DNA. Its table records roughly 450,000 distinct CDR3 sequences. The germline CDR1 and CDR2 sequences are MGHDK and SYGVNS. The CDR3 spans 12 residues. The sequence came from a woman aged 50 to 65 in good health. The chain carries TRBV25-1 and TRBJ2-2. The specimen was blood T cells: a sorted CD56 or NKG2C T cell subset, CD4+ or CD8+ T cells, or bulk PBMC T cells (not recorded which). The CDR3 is CASSDLTGELFF.